This paragraph reports one TCR beta chain. What it binds is not known. This CDR3 is 12 amino acids long. Germline V gives CDR1 SQVTM, CDR2 ANQGSEA. Trimming removed 7 bases from V and 4 bases from J, with 10 bases in between. The data are from a study of CD8+ T cells in alopecia areata. Study as a whole: A regimen of oral tofacitinib, 5 to 10 mg twice daily, was given to treated patients. Study-wide results and limits: Lesional scalp exceeded normal scalp in clonality, especially in alopecia totalis/universalis. Tofacitinib significantly reduced both scalp clonality and expanded CD8+ clones among the top 100.

RNA extraction and reverse transcription yielded cDNA as sequencing template. Measured with immunoSEQ multiplex PCR; TCRdb has only the in-frame clones, and not every one. The data contain more than 110,000 clones, about 51% of them singletons. The treatment was: oral pan-JAK inhibitor, 5-10 mg twice daily. The sequencing used CD8+ T cells sorted from blood, collected at week 4, from a patient treated with tofacitinib. This chain connects TRBV29-1 to TRBJ2-2; D remains ambiguous. The receptor's source is a human donor with alopecia areata. The CDR3 DNA sequence: TGCAGCGGTCTGACGTCCACCGGGGAGCTGTTTTTT. This gives the protein CSGLTSTGELFF.